This T cell receptor (beta chain) was found in a study of immune cell composition in non-small cell lung cancer. Study-level results: Lung adenocarcinomas had lower top 10 clone scores and clonality than squamous tumours.

CDR1 is LNHDA and CDR2 is SQIVND in the germline V gene (reference sequence). V lost 8 bases, J lost 0 bases, and 11 bases lay in between. The CDR3 spans 14 residues. Assay: immunoSEQ multiplex PCR; the TCRdb copy retains only in-frame clones and omits some. The sample includes about 8,300 clones, approximately 76% of them seen just once. About this clone: The target antigen is unknown.

The chain recombines TRBV19 with TRBJ1-3, with D unresolved. This TCR derives from a human donor with non-small cell lung cancer. The sequencing input was lung tumor tissue. This chain's CDR3 is CASGEGTSGNTIYF. CDR3 nucleotide sequence: TGTGCCAGTGGGGAAGGCACCTCTGGAAACACCATATATTTT.